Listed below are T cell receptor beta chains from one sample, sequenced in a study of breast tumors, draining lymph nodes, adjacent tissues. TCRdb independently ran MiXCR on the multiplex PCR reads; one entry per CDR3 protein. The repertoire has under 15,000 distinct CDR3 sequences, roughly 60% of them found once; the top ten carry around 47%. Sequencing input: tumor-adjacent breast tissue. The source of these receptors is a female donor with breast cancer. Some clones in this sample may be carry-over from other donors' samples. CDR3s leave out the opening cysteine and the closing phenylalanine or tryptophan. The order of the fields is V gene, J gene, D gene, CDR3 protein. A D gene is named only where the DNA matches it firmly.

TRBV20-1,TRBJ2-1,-,SASSSSRGGNEQF
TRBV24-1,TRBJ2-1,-,ATSSPYNEQF
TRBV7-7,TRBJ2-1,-,ASSSTLYNEQF
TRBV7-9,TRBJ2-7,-,ASISGPSYEQY
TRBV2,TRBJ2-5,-,ASSEATSRETQY
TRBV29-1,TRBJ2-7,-,SGGGQSTGEQY
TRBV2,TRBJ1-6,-,ASSELPSSPLH
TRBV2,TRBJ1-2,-,ASSEGYGYT
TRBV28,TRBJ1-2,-,ASSFSASDSHYGYT
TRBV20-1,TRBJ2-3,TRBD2,SARDLASGFTDTQY
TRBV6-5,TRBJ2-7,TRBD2,ASSRTTSGSSYEQY
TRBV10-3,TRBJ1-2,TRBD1,AINAGGFYGYT
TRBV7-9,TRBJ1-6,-,ASSLADLGNSPLH
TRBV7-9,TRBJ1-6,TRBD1,ASSFQDLEGAPLH
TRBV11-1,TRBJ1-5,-,ASSPTERSNQPQH
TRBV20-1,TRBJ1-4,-,SASQPTGTIEKLF
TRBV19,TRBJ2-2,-,ASSIVIQGTGELF
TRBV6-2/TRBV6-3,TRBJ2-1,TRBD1,ASNIRAGTGGRRHNEQF
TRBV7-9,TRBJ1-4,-,ASSFGGSREKLF
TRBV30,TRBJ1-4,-,AWSRDGYEKLF
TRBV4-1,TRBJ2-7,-,ASSHGPGGTYEQY
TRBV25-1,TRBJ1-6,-,ASSELRSSYNSPLH
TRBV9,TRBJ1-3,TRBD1,ASSVGQGPPSSGNTIY
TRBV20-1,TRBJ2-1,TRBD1,SARDTGGIRLGEQF
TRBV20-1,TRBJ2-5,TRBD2,SAILAGGPETQY
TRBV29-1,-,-,SVLKGSETQY
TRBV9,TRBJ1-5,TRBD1,ASSVEGQLNQPQH
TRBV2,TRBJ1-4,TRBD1,ASTQGAATNEKLF
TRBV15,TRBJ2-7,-,LTSRSIVSYEQY
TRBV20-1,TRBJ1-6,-,SARGGRDSPLH
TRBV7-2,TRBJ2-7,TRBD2,ASSTYLAGGGEQY
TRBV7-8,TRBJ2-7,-,ASSLGPYYEQY
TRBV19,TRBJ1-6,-,ASRTGGSPLH
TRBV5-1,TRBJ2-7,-,ASSLGPAEQY
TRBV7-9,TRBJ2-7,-,ASSQAPHRNTGEQY
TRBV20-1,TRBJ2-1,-,SARTGYWEVYNEQF
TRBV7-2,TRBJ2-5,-,ASSFAGQETQY
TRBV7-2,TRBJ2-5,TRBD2,ASSLFSLAGGLQETQY
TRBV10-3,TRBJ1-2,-,AISRRAGGDYGYT
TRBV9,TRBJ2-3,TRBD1,ASSTSQGAVRY
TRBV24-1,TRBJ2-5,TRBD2,ATSEAGTSHPFQETQY
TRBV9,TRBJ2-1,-,ASSSTDGYYNEQF
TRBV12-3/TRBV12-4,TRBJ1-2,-,ASGDAGYGYT
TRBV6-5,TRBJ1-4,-,ASSHSQDVNEKLF
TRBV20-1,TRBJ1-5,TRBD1,SARRSRDRASNQPQH
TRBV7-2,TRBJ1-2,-,ASSEINYGYT
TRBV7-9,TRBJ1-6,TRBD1,ASSSKQGAGDSPLH